This TCR beta chain originates from a study of T cells in localized non-small cell lung cancer (dated by TCRdb to the early 2020s). With regard to the full study: The study examined T cell repertoires in hundreds of patients with early-stage NSCLC and compared tumors with uninvolved tumor-adjacent lungs. A mean age of roughly 66 years was recorded for the NSCLC patients, of whom 129 were male and about 100 were female. The cohort consisted of about 240 treatment-naive NSCLC patients whose localized lung tumors had been resected.

TCR beta CDR3 regions were sequenced from DNA using the immunoSEQ Assay. As for the authors' bioinformatics: T cell density was computed as TCR beta template counts normalized to usable DNA estimated by amplifying housekeeping genes. The preseqR package was used to estimate richness by extrapolating to 400,000 templates for PBMC samples and to 120,000 templates for tissue samples. Clonality was calculated as one minus Pielou's evenness. Tissue-enriched TCRs were identified through differential abundance testing performed on productive amino-acid clonotypes, with a minimum total count of 5 and an alpha of 0.1. Repertoire overlap between compartments was quantified with the Jaccard Index and Morisita Overlap Index. GLIPH grouped TCR beta CDR3s together with public tetramer-defined viral CDR3s, and a viral motif had to include at least three viral sequences and show V-gene enrichment. The immuneACCESS repertoire file appears here via TCRdb, limited to in-frame rearrangements. These files lack a portion of the clones; in checked studies, under half of the deficit traces to unresolved V genes, and the cause of the others is not known. V, J and clone size derive from that table, while D and trimming were established from the DNA sequence. Across this sample there are some 53,000 clones, with 75% to 90% seen only once. Of the sample, 15% to 20% is held by the ten largest clones.

At diagnosis, tumor, uninvolved tumor-adjacent lung and peripheral blood were collected and then preserved as a mix of FFPE and fresh-frozen material. For TCR repertoire profiling, blood samples were analyzed as peripheral blood mononuclear cells. General study outcomes and caveats: Because of the exploratory design, TCR variables were selected using unadjusted p-values without false-discovery rate correction. Because multi-region sequencing of the tumors was not done, intratumor heterogeneity could not be ruled out. Of the top 100 tumor clones, a median of roughly 57 were detected in paired uninvolved adjacent lung; about 26 were also among that lung's top 100. Uninvolved tumor-adjacent lung showed the highest T cell clonality, higher than tumor, which suggests more focused antigenic responses in the uninvolved tumor-adjacent lung. Longer overall survival was associated with higher blood T cell density, whereas shorter survival was associated with higher adjacent-lung clonality.

Concerning this clone itself: Which antigen it targets is not known. Base qualities are not at hand, and no much larger clone is one base apart.

This specimen was peripheral blood, taken before any cancer treatment. This clonotype originated in a male donor older than 55 with stage III squamous cell lung carcinoma.

The CDR3 reads as follows: CASSPTGFGTEAFF. The DNA sequence is TGTGCCAGCTCACCGACAGGGTTTGGTACTGAAGCTTTCTTT. The chain was built from TRBV18 and TRBJ1-1; TRBD1 fits 7 bases in the junction. For this chain, trimming is 3 bases at the V end and 5 bases at the J end, and the number of junction bases without a gene match is 6. The CDR3 starts with the cysteine, ends with the phenylalanine, and has 14 residues. Left in the record is the CDR3 DNA by itself, 42 bases read in frame from the first base. CDR1 and CDR2, per the germline V gene, are KGHSH and LQKENI.